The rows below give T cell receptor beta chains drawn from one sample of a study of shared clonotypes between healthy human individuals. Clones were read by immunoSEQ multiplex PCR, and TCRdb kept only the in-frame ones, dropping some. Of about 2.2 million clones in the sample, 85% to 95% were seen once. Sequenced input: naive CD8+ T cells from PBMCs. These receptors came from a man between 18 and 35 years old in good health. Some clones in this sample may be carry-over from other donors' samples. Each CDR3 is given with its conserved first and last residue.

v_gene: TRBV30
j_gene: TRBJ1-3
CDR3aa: CAIKTASGNTIYF

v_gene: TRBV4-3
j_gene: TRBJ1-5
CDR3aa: CASSQERDGPQPQHF

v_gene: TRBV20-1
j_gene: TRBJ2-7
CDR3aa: CSARAYEQYF

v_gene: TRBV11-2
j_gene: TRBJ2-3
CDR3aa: CASSGSRVDTQYF

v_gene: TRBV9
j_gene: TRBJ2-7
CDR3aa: CASSPPNGEQYF

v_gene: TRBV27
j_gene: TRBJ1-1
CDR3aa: CASSLWTRGTEAFF

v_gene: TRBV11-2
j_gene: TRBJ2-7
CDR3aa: CASSLGVQRESGEQYF

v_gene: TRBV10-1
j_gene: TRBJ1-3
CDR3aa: CASDPYRFWSSGNTIYF

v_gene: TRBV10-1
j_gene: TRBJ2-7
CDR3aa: CASSSGQSPYEQYF

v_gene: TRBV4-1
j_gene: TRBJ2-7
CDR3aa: CASSPTQGVGNEQYF